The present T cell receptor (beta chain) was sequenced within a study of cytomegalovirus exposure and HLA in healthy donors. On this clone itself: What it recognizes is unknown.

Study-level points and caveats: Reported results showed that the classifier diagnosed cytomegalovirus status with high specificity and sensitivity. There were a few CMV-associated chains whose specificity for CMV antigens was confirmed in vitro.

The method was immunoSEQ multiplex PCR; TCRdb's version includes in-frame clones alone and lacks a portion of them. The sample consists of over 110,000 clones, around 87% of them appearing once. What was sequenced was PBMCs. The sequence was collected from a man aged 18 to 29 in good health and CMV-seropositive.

The CDR3 sequence: CASSPPGDRSSGNTIYF. CDR3 DNA: TGTGCCAGCTCACCCCCAGGCGACAGGAGCTCTGGAAACACCATATATTTT. J is TRBJ1-3 and V is TRBV18; possibly TRBD1 for D (6 bases). Looked up from germline, CDR1 is KGHSH and CDR2 is LQKENI. CDR3 size: 17 residues. V was shortened by 3 bases and J by 0 bases, with 15 bases between the two germline ends.